This T cell receptor (beta chain) was captured in a study of molecular identifiers for immune sequencing clone quantification. The study's findings and limits: Identical TCR molecules sharing a barcode could underestimate highly expanded clone sizes. Reportedly, one cell's Jurkat TCR RNA was detected within 1,100,000 naive CD8 cells.

Methods described previously were used for bulk TCR libraries, and listed TCR primers were applied. TCRdb re-derived calls from the PCR reads in MiXCR, one entry per CDR3 protein. This table holds about half a million distinct CDR3 sequences, under 30% found once. Comment on this clonotype: What it binds is unknown. The junction shows a germline mismatch at one end, possibly a read error.

The sorting of naive CD8 T cells used the CD8+CD4-CCR7+CD45RA+ phenotype. The CDR3 is 14 amino acids. The chain recombines TRBV12-3 or TRBV12-4 with TRBJ2-3, with D perhaps TRBD1 or TRBD2 (6 bases each). This receptor was identified in a human donor in good health. Some libraries in this study had Jurkat cell RNA spiked in. Sequenced input: naive CD8+ T cells from blood, with Jurkat cell RNA spiked in. Subset specified: FACS-sorted CD8+CD4-CCR7+CD45RA+ naive T cells. The CDR3 region has the DNA TGTGACAGCAACGGGGGCGTGAGCACAGATACGCAGTATTTT. Protein product: CDSNGGVSTDTQYF.